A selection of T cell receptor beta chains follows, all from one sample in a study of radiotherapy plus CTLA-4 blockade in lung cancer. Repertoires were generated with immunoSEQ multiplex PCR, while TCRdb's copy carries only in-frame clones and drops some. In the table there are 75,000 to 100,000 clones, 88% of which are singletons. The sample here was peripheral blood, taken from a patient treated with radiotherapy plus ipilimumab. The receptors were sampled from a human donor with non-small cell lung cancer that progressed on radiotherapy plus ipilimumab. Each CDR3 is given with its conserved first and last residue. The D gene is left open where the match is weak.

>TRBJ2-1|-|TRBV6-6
CASSSQTGTINEQFF
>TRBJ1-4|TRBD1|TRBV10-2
CASSKGQGATNEKLFF
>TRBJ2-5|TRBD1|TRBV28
CASSSRDRRVKETQYF
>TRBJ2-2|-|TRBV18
CASSSSLNTGELFF
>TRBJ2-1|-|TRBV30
CAWRAQHDEQFF
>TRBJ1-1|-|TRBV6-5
CASSYRSVGGTEAFF
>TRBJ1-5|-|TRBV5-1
CASSLGGVVGQPQHF
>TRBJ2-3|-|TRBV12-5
CASGLGLPNTQYF
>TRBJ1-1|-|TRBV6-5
CASSYRGGRGNTEAFF
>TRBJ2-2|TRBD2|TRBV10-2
CASSEIAGGGGELFF
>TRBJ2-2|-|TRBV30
CAWRKRARINTGELFF
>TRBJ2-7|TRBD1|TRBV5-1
CASSGGQGAARSEQYF
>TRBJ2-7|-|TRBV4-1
CASSQEAAGPYEQYF
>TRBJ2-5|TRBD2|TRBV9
CASSVALGEGQETQYF
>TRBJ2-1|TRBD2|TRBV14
CASSDIRRGSMNEQFF
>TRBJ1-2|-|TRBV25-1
CASSESTIGYTF
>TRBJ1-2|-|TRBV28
CASIGDRYYGYTF
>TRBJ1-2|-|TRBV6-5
CASREFRDGAVSTF
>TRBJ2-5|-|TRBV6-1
CASRAARLEETQYF
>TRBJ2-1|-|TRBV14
CASSQDAPKAVTYNEQFF
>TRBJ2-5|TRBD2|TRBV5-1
CASSLTPGLEETQYF
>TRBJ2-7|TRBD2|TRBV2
CASRGLAGDYEQYF
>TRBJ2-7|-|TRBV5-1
CASSLVGPSYEQYF
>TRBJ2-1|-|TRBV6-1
CASSEAKAGLNEQFF
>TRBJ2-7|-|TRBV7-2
CASSLWEDEQYF
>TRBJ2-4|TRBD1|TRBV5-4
CASSWDRGRAKNIQYF
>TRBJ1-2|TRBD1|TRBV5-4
CASSWDRPVYGYTF
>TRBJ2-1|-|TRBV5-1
CASSLGESSYNEQFF
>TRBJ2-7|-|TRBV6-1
CAAGGGGPYEQYF
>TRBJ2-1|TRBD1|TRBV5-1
CASSLEGHQGAEQFF
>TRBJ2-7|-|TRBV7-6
CASSTPIGSYEQYF
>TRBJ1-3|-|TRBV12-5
CASGLIVGRSHTIYF
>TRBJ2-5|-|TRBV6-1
CASSEAARETQYF
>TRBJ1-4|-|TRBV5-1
CASSQQGNTNEKLFF
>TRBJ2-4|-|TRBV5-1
CASSLEGLVFNIQYF
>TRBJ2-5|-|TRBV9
CASSVSSGKPETQYF
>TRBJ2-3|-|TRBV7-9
CASSCTEEEGTDTQYF
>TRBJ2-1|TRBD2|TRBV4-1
CASSQLGLAAYNEQFF
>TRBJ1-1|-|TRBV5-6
CASSLVVNTEAFF
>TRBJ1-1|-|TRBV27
CASSLNANTEAFF
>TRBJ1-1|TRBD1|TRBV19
CASRDRVGRSTPNTEAFF
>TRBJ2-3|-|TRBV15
CATSRRDFSDTQYF
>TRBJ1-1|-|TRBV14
CASSQEGGVNTEAFF
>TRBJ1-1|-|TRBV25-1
CASSLGTELSF